This T cell receptor beta chain was sequenced in a study of control samples from healthy donors and cancer patients. Measured with immunoSEQ multiplex PCR; TCRdb has only the in-frame clones, and not every one. The top ten hold 5.5% to 9% of the sample, which has approximately 150,000 clones, roughly nine tenths seen once. CDR1 is MDHEN, CDR2 SYDVKM, per germline. This CDR3 spans 16 amino acids. The ends lost 5 bases at V and 7 bases at J; junction bases unmatched: 15. The sequence was obtained from a man younger than 30 in good health. The chain combines TRBV28 with TRBJ1-2; 8 nucleotides agree with TRBD1. The sample consisted of blood. The CDR3 here is CASSPPDRARLVGYTF. CDR3 sequence (DNA): TGTGCCAGCAGTCCCCCGGACAGGGCCCGATTAGTTGGCTACACCTTC.